This T cell receptor beta chain comes out of a study of T cell repertoires and leukemia-associated antigens. Broader study findings: Whether expanded clones are antigen-specific and functional remains untested.

TCRdb recomputed calls from the 5' RACE reads with MiXCR, one row per CDR3 protein. Of about 15,000 distinct CDR3 sequences detected, roughly 38% appear once; the ten largest clones hold 9.2%. The CDR3 contains 14 residues. CDR1 is SGHRS, CDR2 YFSETQ, per germline. Without fetal bovine serum, CD3+ T cells were rested overnight. About this clonotype itself: Its target is not known. Germline is not matched at one junction end, which may reflect a read error.

The chain uses TRBV5-1 and TRBJ2-2, with D perhaps assigned TRBD1 or TRBD2 (5 bases each). Sequences were obtained from CD3+ T cells sorted from blood and cultured. The receptor was derived from a female donor in good health. The CDR3 reads CAGSLVGHTGELLF. As DNA, the CDR3 is TGCGCCGGCAGCTTGGTGGGGCACACCGGGGAGCTGCTTTTT.